These 18 T cell receptor beta chains came from one sample sequenced in a study of CD8 T cells in ankylosing spondylitis. The study's findings and limits: Ankylosing spondylitis blood appeared to be characterized by a TCR beta motif of several highly homologous variants.

Antigens for these TCRs are unknown. TCRdb called the 5' RACE reads again in MiXCR, with one record for every CDR3 protein. The table lists some 700,000 distinct CDR3 sequences, around 20% of them singletons, with over 15% in the top ten. Sequenced material: blood, either unsorted or a sorted T cell fraction (not recorded which). These receptor sequences come from a male donor with ankylosing spondylitis.

This clonotype has more than one count but fewer than ten. V and J are TRBV15 and TRBJ2-7; 9 positions match TRBD1. V lost 4 bases and J lost 2; bases outside the gene matches: 6. The CDR3 contains 15 residues. Germline CDR1 is LNHNV and CDR2 is YYDKDF (reference sequence). The CDR3 DNA reads TGTGCCACCAGCACGGGACAGGGCAGACCCTACGAGCAGTACTTC. Translated, it gives CATSTGQGRPYEQYF.

A few counts support this clonotype. The V and J genes are TRBV15 and TRBJ2-1; weak D call: TRBD2 (6 bases). V lost 0 bases and J 2 bases, leaving 11 bases between the germline ends. CDR1 LNHNV and CDR2 YYDKDF come from the germline V gene (reference sequence). The CDR3 runs 16 residues. CDR3 coding DNA: TGTGCCACCAGCAGAGATTGGGCGGGGACCTACAATGAGCAGTTCTTC. It yields the protein CATSRDWAGTYNEQFF.

V gene TRBV5-5 combines with J gene TRBJ2-7; possibly TRBD2 for D (6 bases). V lost 5 bases, J lost 4 bases, and 19 bases lay in between. This CDR3 has 15 amino acids. Germline V gives CDR1 SGHKS, CDR2 YYEKEE (reference sequence). This chain's CDR3 is CASSSDPGGRYEQYF. The CDR3 nucleotides are TGTGCCAGCAGTTCCGACCCCGGGGGACGGTACGAGCAGTACTTC.

The chain is built from TRBV7-2 and TRBJ2-7, with 9 bases matching TRBD2. CDR1 SGHTA and CDR2 FQGNSA come from the germline V gene. Germline trimming cut 2 bases from V and 3 bases from J; bases unmatched to any gene: 8. CDR3 length equals 16 residues. In DNA, the CDR3 is TGTGCCAGCAGCTTAAGTATGGCTAGCGGGAACTACGAGCAGTACTTC. Translating gives CASSLSMASGNYEQYF.

This clonotype was counted a few times. V usage is TRBV7-2 and J usage is TRBJ2-1, with a possible D match to TRBD2 (6 bases). Germline V lookup: CDR1 SGHTA, CDR2 FQGNSA. V was clipped by 6 bases and J by 3 bases, with 12 bases between them. The CDR3 is 14 amino acids. CDR3 protein: CASRRDLIYNEQFF. The CDR3 DNA reads TGTGCCAGCAGACGGGACTTGATCTACAATGAGCAGTTCTTC.

This clonotype was seen only a few times. V is TRBV20-1 and J is TRBJ2-5, with TRBD1 identical over 9 bases. J lost 4 bases, V lost 4 bases, and 4 bases had no gene match. The length of the CDR3 is 13 residues. Germline V gene sequence: CDR1 DFQATT, CDR2 SNEGSKA (reference sequence). DNA for the CDR3: TGCAGTGCTATGGGACAGGGTGGAGAGACCCAGTACTTC. It is translated as CSAMGQGGETQYF.

The CDR3 region is CASSPTQRLPYNEQFF. The CDR3 region has the DNA TGTGCCAGCTCACCAACCCAAAGACTACCGTACAATGAGCAGTTCTTC. The rearrangement joins TRBV18 to TRBJ2-1; TRBD2 might be the D (5 bases). V was cut by 2 bases and J by 4 bases, with 15 bases left in between. Germline V gene lookup returns CDR1 KGHSH and CDR2 LQKENI. The CDR3 length is 16 residues.

This clonotype was found a few times. The rearrangement uses TRBV27 and TRBJ2-7; D not certain. Trimming pared 4 bases from V and 3 bases from J, leaving 10 bases between. CDR3 length equals 13 residues. Germline V gives CDR1 MNHEY, CDR2 SMNVEV (reference sequence). CDR3 coding DNA: TGTGCCAGCAGTTCTGGAAACTACTACGAGCAGTACTTC. It specifies CASSSGNYYEQYF.

The chain combines TRBV24-1 with TRBJ2-3, with no clear D. With 0 bases removed from V and 2 bases from J, the gap between germline ends came to 11 bases. Germline V lookup: CDR1 KGHDR, CDR2 SFDVKD. CDR3 length equals 16 residues. The CDR3 nucleotides read TGTGCCACCAGTGATTTGGGGCGGAGTAACACAGATACGCAGTATTTT. This gives the protein CATSDLGRSNTDTQYF.

This CDR3 is CASTFSTGGYGYTF. The DNA of the CDR3 is TGTGCCAGCACCTTTTCGACAGGAGGCTATGGCTACACCTTC. The chain carries TRBV12-3 or TRBV12-4 and TRBJ1-2; D might be TRBD1 (6 bases). The V gene lost 7 bases and the J gene lost 4 bases, with 16 bases spanning the gap. This CDR3 comprises 14 residues.

In this sample, this clonotype turned up many times. The chain carries TRBV6-1 and TRBJ2-2; D is unclear. Trimming cost V 4 bases and J 6 bases, with 12 bases left between them. The V gene's germline CDR1 is MNHNS and CDR2 SASEGT. This CDR3 region has 14 residues. In nucleotides, the CDR3 is TGTGCCAGCAGTGGGCCGGAACATGCCGGGGAGCTGTTTTTT. Its protein is CASSGPEHAGELFF.

This chain uses TRBV18 with TRBJ2-6, with 9 bases fitting TRBD1. With V trimmed by 0 bases and J by 0 bases, 0 bases remained unmatched. From germline, CDR1 is KGHSH and CDR2 LQKENI. This CDR3 comprises 17 residues. In nucleotides, the CDR3 is TGTGCCAGCTCACCACCGACAGGGGGCTCTGGGGCCAACGTCCTGACTTTC. As protein: CASSPPTGGSGANVLTF. The full variable domain, in which reference TRBV18 and TRBJ2-6 provide the parts outside the CDR3, is NAGVMQNPRHLVRRRGQEARLRCSPMKGHSHVYWYRQLPEEGLKFMVYLQKENIIDESGMPKERFSAEFPKEGPSILRIQQVVRGDSAAYFCASSPPTGGSGANVLTFGAGSRLTVL.

This chain uses TRBV5-1 with TRBJ2-1; D might be TRBD2 (5 bases). This CDR3 has 13 amino acids. V lost 7 bases and J lost 0, with 8 bases in between. Germline CDR1 SGHRS, CDR2 YFSETQ. CDR3 in amino acids: CASGETSYNEQFF. The CDR3, as DNA: TGCGCCAGCGGGGAGACCTCCTACAATGAGCAGTTCTTC.

The chain has TRBV3-1 and TRBJ1-1; 9 positions agree with TRBD1. Trimming took 4 bases from V and 5 from J; bases not matched to a gene: 14. This CDR3 region has 17 residues. CDR1 LGHDT and CDR2 YNNKEL come from the germline V gene (reference sequence). The CDR3, as DNA: TGTGCCAGCAGCCGAAGACTAGGACAGGGGACGGGGACTGAAGCTTTCTTT. This gives the protein CASSRRLGQGTGTEAFF.

The chain is built from TRBV7-9 and TRBJ2-5; TRBD1 matches at 10 bases. The junction had 9 bases not matched to a gene; V was cut back by 5 bases and J by 3 bases. This CDR3 contains 16 residues. In germline, CDR1 is SEHNR, CDR2 FQNEAQ (reference sequence). For the CDR3, the DNA is TGTGCCAGCAGCATCGGGACAGGGGAGTTAGAAGAGACCCAGTACTTC. As protein: CASSIGTGELEETQYF.

This clonotype turned up a few times. The rearrangement links TRBV20-1 to TRBJ2-1; D unclear. V was pared by 0 bases and J by 6 bases, with 9 bases between. CDR3 size: 13 residues. CDR1 and CDR2 from the germline V gene are DFQATT and SNEGSKA (reference sequence). For the CDR3, the DNA is TGCAGTGCTAGAGACTCCTGGCGCAATGAGCAGTTCTTC. Its translation is CSARDSWRNEQFF.

The chain links TRBV14 to TRBJ2-5, with TRBD1 identical over 7 bases. Germline CDR1 and CDR2: SGHDN and FVKESK. The CDR3 totals 16 residues. V shed 5 bases, J shed 1 base, and the junction held 10 bases outside the gene matches. This CDR3 is CASSGRQGALQETQYF. For the CDR3, the DNA is TGTGCCAGCAGCGGACGACAGGGCGCTCTCCAAGAGACCCAGTACTTC.

This clonotype came up a few times. The chain carries TRBV5-1 and TRBJ1-2, with D perhaps TRBD1 (5 bases). Germline-derived CDR1 and CDR2 are SGHRS and YFSETQ. V was cut by 3 bases and J by 1 base, with 13 bases left in between. This CDR3 has 15 amino acids. DNA of the CDR3: TGCGCCAGCAGCTATACGACAGACCTTAACTATGGCTACACCTTC. Residues: CASSYTTDLNYGYTF.